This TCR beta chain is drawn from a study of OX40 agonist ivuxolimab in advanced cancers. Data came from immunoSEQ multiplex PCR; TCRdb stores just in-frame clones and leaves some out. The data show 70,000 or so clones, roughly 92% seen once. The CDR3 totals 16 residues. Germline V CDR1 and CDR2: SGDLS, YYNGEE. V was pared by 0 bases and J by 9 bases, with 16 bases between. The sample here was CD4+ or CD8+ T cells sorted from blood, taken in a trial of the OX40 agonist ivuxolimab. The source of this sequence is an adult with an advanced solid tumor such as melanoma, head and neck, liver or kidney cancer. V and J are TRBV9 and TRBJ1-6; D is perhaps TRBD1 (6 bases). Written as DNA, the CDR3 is TGTGCCAGCAGCGTAGGCCGGGGGGGGCCTGGTTCACCCCTCCACTTT. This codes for CASSVGRGGPGSPLHF.